This TCR beta chain was profiled in a study of radiation and T cells in renal cell carcinoma. Profiled with immunoSEQ multiplex PCR; TCRdb holds only in-frame clones, not every one. Counted here are 150,000 or so clones, about 88% occurring once; the ten biggest clones make up around 4.4%. V lost 0 bases and J lost 3; bases outside the gene matches: 5. In germline, CDR1 is MDHEN, CDR2 SYDVKM. This CDR3 has 16 amino acids. As for time point: baseline pretreatment blood. As to treatment: 15 Gy SBRT to primary tumor, nephrectomy 4 weeks later. The TCR was taken from a woman in her 70s with renal cell carcinoma. The V call is TRBV28, the J call TRBJ2-5; 9 nucleotides match TRBD2. The specimen comprised blood, sampled from a patient whose treatment included radiotherapy and nephrectomy. The CDR3 sequence: CASSLWASGAKETQYF. In DNA, the CDR3 is TGTGCCAGCAGTTTATGGGCTAGCGGGGCTAAAGAGACCCAGTACTTC.